This T cell receptor (beta chain) was sequenced in a study of T cells in Graves' hyperthyroidism and ophthalmopathy. Background on the study: Peripheral blood was drawn at first diagnosis, prior to all treatment.

There were TCR beta CDR3 regions amplified from RNA transcripts. In the first-round RT-PCR of the TCR CDR3, the HTBI primer set was used. TCRdb ran MiXCR on the multiplex PCR reads and lists one entry per CDR3 protein. The sample consists of some 350,000 distinct CDR3 sequences, 19% of them appearing once. This clonotype showed up many times. Diagnoses used clinical symptoms, serum thyroxine and TRAb, thyroid ultrasound and orbital computed tomography. Sequencing was performed on blood. This clonotype was obtained from a woman younger than 30 with Graves' hyperthyroidism.

CDR3 sequence reads: CSVDELGAGNTIYF. The CDR3 coding sequence is TGCAGCGTTGACGAATTGGGGGCTGGAAACACCATATATTTT. This chain joins TRBV29-1 and TRBJ1-3; weak D call: TRBD1 (5 bases). The CDR3 totals 14 residues. Trimming cost V 3 bases and J 2 bases, with 11 bases left between them. The V gene's germline CDR1 is SQVTM and CDR2 ANQGSEA. Based on the CDR3 plus reference TRBV29-1 and TRBJ1-3, the full variable domain is SAVISQKPSRDICQRGTSLTIQCQVDSQVTMMFWYRQQPGQSLTLIATANQGSEATYESGFVIDKFPISRPNLTFSTLTVSNMSPEDSSIYLCSVDELGAGNTIYFGEGSWLTVV.